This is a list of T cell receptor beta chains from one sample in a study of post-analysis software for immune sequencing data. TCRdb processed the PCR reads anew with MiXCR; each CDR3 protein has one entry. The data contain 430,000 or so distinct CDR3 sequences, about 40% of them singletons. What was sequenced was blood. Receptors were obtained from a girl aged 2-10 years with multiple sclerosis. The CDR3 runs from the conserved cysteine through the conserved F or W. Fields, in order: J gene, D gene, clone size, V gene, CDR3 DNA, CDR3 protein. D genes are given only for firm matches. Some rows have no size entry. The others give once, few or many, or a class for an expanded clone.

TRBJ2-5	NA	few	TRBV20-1	TGCAGTGCTAGCGCCGGGGGCCGGTTAAGGGAGACCCAGTACTTC	CSASAGGRLRETQYF
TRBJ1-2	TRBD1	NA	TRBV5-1	TGCGCCAGCAGCTTGGAGGGGCAGGGGGCAATCGGCTACACCTTC	CASSLEGQGAIGYTF
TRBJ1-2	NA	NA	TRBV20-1	TGCAGTGCTAGACGGTTTTCAGGCGGCTATGGCTACACCTTC	CSARRFSGGYGYTF
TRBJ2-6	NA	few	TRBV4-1	TGCGCCAGCAGCGCAACGGGCCCGGGCTCTGGGGCCAACGTCCTGACTTTC	CASSATGPGSGANVLTF
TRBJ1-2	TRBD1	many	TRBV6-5	TGTGCCAGCAGCCCACAGGGGGCTAGTCCCTATGGCTACACCTTC	CASSPQGASPYGYTF
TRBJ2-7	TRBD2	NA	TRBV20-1	TGCAGTGCTAGAGAGCGGGAGTACGAGCAGTACTTC	CSAREREYEQYF
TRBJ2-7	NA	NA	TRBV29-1	TGCAGCGTTGAAGTTGATCTAGTTGAGCAGTACTTC	CSVEVDLVEQYF
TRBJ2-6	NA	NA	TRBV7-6	TGTGCCAGCAGCTTAAGGGAGACAGGAGCCTCTGGGGCCAACGTCCTGACTTTC	CASSLRETGASGANVLTF
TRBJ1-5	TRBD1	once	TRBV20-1	TGCAGTGCTTTTACTCCGGGACAGGGGCCCGATAGCAATCAGCCCCAGCATTTT	CSAFTPGQGPDSNQPQHF
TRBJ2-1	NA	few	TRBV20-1	TGCAGTGCTAGAGTTTCAGAAAACTACAATGAGCAGTTCTTC	CSARVSENYNEQFF
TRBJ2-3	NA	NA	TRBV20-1	TGCAGTGCTAACCTACGGGGCTTCACAGATACGCAGTATTTT	CSANLRGFTDTQYF
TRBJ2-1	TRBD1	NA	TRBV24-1	TGTGCCACCAGTGATTGGACAGGGATCCACAATGAGCAGTTCTTC	CATSDWTGIHNEQFF
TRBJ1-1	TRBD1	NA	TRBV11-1	TGTGCCAGCAGTACGGACAGGGAAGGATCGGCTTTCTTT	CASSTDREGSAFF
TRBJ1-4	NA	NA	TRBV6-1	TGTGCCAGCACAAGTCGCTCGGCAGGGGTGTCTGAAAAACTGTTTTTT	CASTSRSAGVSEKLFF
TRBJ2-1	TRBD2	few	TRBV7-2	TGTGCCAGCAGCTCCCTCGCGGGTGGGGGGGTGGTCTACAATGAGCAGTTCTTC	CASSSLAGGGVVYNEQFF
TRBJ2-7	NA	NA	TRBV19	TGTGCCAGTAGCGGAGGACCGCCGAAGGGCACCTACGAGCAGTACTTC	CASSGGPPKGTYEQYF
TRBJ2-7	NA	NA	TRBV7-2	TGTGCCAGCAGCTCCCCGAGAAACTCCTACGAGCAGTACTTC	CASSSPRNSYEQYF
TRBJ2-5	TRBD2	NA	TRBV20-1	TGCAGTGCTAGGGCCGAACTAAGCGGGGGAAGGGAGACCCAGTACTTC	CSARAELSGGRETQYF
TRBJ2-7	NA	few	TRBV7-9	TGTGCCAGCAGCTCAGTGAGACGGGGGACCTACGAGCAGTACTTC	CASSSVRRGTYEQYF
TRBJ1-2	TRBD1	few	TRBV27	TGTGCCAGCAGTACCATACTCACTATACGGGACAGCCATGGCTACACCTTC	CASSTILTIRDSHGYTF
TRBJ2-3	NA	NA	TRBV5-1	TGCGCCAGCAGTTTCCTGGGAGTGTTTAGCACAGATACGCAGTATTTT	CASSFLGVFSTDTQYF
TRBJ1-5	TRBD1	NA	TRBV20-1	TGCAGTGCTAGTTGGGGACAGAACAGCAATCAGCCCCAGCATTTT	CSASWGQNSNQPQHF
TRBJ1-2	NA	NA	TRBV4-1	TGCGCCAGCAGCCCCCCGGGACGGGGGGTTGGCTACACCTTC	CASSPPGRGVGYTF
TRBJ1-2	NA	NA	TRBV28	TGTGCCAGCAGGCGAGGGGCTTATGGCTACACCTTC	CASRRGAYGYTF
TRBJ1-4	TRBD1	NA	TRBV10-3	TGTGCCATCAGTATCGGCGGGACAGAAAATGAAAAACTGTTTTTT	CAISIGGTENEKLFF
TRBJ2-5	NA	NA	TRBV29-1	TGCAGCGTGTCCATTTCCGGGACACACATTCAAGAGACCCAGTACTTC	CSVSISGTHIQETQYF